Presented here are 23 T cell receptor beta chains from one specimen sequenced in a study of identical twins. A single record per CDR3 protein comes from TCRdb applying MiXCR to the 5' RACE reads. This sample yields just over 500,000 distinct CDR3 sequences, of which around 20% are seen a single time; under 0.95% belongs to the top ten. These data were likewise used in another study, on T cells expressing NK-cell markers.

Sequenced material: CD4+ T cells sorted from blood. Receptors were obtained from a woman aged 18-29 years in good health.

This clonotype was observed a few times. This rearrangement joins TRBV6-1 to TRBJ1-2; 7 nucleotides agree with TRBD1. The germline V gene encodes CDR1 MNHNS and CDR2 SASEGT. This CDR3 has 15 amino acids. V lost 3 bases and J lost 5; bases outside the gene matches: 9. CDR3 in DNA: TGTGCCAGCAGTGACCTGACAGGGTCGGGATATGGCTACACCTTC. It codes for CASSDLTGSGYGYTF.

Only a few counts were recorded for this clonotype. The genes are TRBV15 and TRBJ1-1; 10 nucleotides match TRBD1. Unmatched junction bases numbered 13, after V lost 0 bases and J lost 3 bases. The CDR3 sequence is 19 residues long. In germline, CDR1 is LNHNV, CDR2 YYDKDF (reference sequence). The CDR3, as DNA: TGTGCCACCAGCAGAGATCAGAGGAGCGACAGGGGGCGCCACACTGAAGCTTTCTTT. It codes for CATSRDQRSDRGRHTEAFF. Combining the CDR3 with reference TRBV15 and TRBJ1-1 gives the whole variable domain DAMVIQNPRYQVTQFGKPVTLSCSQTLNHNVMYWYQQKSSQAPKLLFHYYDKDFNNEADTPDNFQSRRPNTSFCFLDIRSPGLGDTAMYLCATSRDQRSDRGRHTEAFFGQGTRLTVV.

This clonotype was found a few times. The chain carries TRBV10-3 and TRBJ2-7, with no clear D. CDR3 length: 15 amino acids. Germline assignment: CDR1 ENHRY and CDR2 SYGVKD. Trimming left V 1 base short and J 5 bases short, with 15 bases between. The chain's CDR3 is CAISEWLGDPDEQYF. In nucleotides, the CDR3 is TGTGCCATCAGTGAGTGGTTAGGAGATCCGGACGAGCAGTACTTC.

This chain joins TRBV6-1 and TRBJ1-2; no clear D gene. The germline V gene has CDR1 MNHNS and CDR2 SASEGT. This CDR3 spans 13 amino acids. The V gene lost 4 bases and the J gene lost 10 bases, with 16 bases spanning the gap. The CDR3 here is CASSGDGRSSYTF. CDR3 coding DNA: TGTGCCAGCAGTGGTGACGGAAGGAGCTCCTACACCTTC.

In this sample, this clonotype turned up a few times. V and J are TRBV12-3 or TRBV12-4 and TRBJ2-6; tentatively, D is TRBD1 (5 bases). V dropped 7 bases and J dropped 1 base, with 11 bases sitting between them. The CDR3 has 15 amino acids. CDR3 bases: TGTGCCAGCACTTCTTCAGGGTCTGGGGCCAACGTCCTGACTTTC. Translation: CASTSSGSGANVLTF.

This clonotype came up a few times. For the CDR3, the DNA is TGCGCCAGCAGCTTGCCAGGAATCGGGGAGCTGTTTTTT. It codes for CASSLPGIGELFF. The chain recombines TRBV5-1 with TRBJ2-2; D uncertain. Germline lookup yields CDR1 SGHRS and CDR2 YFSETQ. The V and J ends lost 1 base and 7 bases respectively, with 8 bases between them. This CDR3 region has 13 residues.

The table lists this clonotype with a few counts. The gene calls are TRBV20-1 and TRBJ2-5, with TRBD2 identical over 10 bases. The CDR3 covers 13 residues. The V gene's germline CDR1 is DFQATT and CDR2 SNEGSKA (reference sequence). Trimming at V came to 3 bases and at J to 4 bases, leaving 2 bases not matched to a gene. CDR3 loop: CSASLAGVETQYF. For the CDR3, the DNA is TGCAGTGCTAGCCTAGCGGGAGTAGAGACCCAGTACTTC.

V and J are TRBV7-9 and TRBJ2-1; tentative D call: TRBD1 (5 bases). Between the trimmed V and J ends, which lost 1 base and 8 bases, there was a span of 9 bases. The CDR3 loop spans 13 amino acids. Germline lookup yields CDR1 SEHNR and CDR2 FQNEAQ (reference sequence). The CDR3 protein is CASSLEWGDEQFF. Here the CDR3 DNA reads TGTGCCAGCAGCTTAGAGTGGGGCGATGAGCAGTTCTTC.

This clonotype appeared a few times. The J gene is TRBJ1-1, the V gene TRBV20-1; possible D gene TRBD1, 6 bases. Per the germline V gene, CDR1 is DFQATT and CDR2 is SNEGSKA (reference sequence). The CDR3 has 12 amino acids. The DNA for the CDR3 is TGCAGGCCGGGACATGCGAACACTGAAGCTTTCTTT. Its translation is CRPGHANTEAFF.

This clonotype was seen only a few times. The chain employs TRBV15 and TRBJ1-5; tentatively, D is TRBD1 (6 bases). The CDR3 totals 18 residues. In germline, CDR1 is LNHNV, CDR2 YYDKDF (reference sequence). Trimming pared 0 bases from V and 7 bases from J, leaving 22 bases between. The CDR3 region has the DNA TGTGCCACCAGCAGAGAAAGGGGGAGTGGGGAGGGTTGGCAGCCCCAGCATTTT. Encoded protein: CATSRERGSGEGWQPQHF.

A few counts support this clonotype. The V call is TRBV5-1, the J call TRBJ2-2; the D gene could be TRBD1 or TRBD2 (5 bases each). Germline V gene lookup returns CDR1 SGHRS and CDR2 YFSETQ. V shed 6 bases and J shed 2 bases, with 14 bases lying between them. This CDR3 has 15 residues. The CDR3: CASNSGTLNTGELFF. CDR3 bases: TGCGCCAGCAACTCCGGGACCCTAAACACCGGGGAGCTGTTTTTT.

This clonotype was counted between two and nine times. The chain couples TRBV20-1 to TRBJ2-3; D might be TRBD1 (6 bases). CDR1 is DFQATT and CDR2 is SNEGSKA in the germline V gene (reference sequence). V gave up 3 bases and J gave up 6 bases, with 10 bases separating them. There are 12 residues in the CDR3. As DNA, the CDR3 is TGCAGTGCTAGTGTGGGGGCCGATACGCAGTATTTT. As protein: CSASVGADTQYF.

The CDR3 region is CAWIRSQGGGYTF. CDR3 nucleotide sequence: TGTGCCTGGATTCGTTCCCAAGGGGGTGGCTACACCTTC. This chain connects TRBV30 to TRBJ1-2, with a tentative D call TRBD1 (6 bases). Germline lookup yields CDR1 GTSNPN and CDR2 SVGIG (reference sequence). Trimming stripped 4 bases from V and 7 bases from J, with 16 bases between. This CDR3 has 13 residues.

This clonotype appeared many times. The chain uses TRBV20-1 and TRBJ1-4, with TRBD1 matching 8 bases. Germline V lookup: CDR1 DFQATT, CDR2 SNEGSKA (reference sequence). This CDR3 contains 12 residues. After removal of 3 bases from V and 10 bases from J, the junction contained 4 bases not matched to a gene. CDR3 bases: TGCAGTGCTAGCGGACAGGGCGGAAAACTGTTTTTT. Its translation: CSASGQGGKLFF.

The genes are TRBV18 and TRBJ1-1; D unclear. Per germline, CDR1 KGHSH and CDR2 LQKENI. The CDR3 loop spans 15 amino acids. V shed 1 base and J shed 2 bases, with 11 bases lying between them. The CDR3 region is CASSPLGSQNTEAFF. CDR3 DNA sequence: TGTGCCAGCTCACCACTAGGGAGCCAAAACACTGAAGCTTTCTTT.

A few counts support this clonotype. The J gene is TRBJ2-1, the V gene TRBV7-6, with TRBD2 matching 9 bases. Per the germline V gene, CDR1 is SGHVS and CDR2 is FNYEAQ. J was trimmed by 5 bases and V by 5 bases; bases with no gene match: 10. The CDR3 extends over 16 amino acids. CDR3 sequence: CASSPWDSGGHNEQFF. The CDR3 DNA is TGTGCCAGCAGCCCTTGGGACAGCGGGGGGCACAATGAGCAGTTCTTC.

The CDR3 here is CAWIRLQNTGELFF. In DNA form, the CDR3 reads TGTGCCTGGATCCGGCTACAGAACACCGGGGAGCTGTTTTTT. This chain joins TRBV30 and TRBJ2-2; D is ambiguous. Germline-derived CDR1 and CDR2 are GTSNPN and SVGIG (reference sequence). Trimming cost V 4 bases and J 1 base, with 10 bases left between them. This CDR3 comprises 14 residues.

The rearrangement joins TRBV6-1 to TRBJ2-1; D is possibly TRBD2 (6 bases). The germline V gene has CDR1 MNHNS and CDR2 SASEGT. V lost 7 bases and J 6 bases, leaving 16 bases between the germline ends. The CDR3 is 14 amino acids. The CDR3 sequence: CASTHSGRINEQFF. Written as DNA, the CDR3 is TGTGCCAGCACTCACAGCGGGCGTATCAATGAGCAGTTCTTC.

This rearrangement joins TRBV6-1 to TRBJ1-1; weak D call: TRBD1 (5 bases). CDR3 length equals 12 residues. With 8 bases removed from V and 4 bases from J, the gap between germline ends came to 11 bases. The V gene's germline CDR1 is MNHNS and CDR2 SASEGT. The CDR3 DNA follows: TGTGCCAGCGAGGGGACGGGCACTGAAGCTTTCTTT. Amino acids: CASEGTGTEAFF.

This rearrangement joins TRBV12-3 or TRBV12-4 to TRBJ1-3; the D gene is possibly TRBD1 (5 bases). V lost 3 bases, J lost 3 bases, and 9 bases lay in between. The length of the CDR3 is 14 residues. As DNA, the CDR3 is TGTGCCAGCAGTTTTTCGGGGGGTGGAAACACCATATATTTT. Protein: CASSFSGGGNTIYF.

CDR3 bases: TGTGCCAGCAGCTTAGGAGCGAGGGAAGAGACCCAGTACTTC. As protein: CASSLGAREETQYF. The chain carries TRBV11-1 and TRBJ2-5, with D possibly being TRBD2 (5 bases). V lost 1 base, J lost 3 bases, and 9 bases lay in between. Germline CDR1 SGHAT, CDR2 FQDESV (reference sequence). The CDR3 has 14 amino acids.

CDR3 DNA: TGCAGTGCTAGCTCCACCTCTGGCCGCAACACTGAAGCTTTCTTT. Translating it yields CSASSTSGRNTEAFF. The rearrangement links TRBV20-1 to TRBJ1-1; D remains ambiguous. This CDR3 spans 15 amino acids. Germline V gene lookup returns CDR1 DFQATT and CDR2 SNEGSKA (reference sequence). Trimming took off 3 bases at V and 2 bases at J, with 16 bases between the two ends.

CDR3 residues: CSARYRPGELFF. DNA of the CDR3: TGCAGTGCTAGATACCGGCCCGGGGAGCTGTTTTTT. The chain couples TRBV20-1 to TRBJ2-2; D remains ambiguous. Trimming cost V 2 bases and J 6 bases, with 7 bases left between them. Germline V gene lookup returns CDR1 DFQATT and CDR2 SNEGSKA (reference sequence). The CDR3 has 12 residues.